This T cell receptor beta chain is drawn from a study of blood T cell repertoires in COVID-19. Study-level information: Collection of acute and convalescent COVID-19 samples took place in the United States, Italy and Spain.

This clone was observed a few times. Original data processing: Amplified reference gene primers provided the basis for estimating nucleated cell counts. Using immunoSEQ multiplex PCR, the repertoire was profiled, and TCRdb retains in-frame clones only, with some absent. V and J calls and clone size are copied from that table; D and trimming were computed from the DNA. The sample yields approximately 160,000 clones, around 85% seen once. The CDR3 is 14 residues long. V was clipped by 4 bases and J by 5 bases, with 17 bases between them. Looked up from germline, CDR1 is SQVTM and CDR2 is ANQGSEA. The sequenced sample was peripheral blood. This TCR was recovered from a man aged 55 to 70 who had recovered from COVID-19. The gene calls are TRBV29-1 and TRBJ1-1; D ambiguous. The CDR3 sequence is CSVAMKRLWTEAFF. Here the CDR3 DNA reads TGCAGCGTTGCTATGAAAAGATTGTGGACTGAAGCTTTCTTT.